This TCR beta chain derives from a study of neurological immune-mediated disorders. Template-switch 5'RACE cDNA synthesis added a 10-nucleotide unique molecular identifier. TCRdb itself ran the 5' RACE reads through MiXCR, one entry per CDR3 protein. The sample has nearly 60,000 distinct CDR3 sequences; approximately 3.6% are singletons. This clonotype was detected many times. Its antigen is not identified. Overall study findings and caveats: A possible signature was seen in one related-CDR3 cluster, into which phylogenetic grouping placed the repertoires of 18 of 34 multiple sclerosis patients.

The CDR3 length is 14 residues. Germline values: CDR1 SGHRS, CDR2 YFSETQ. V lost 5 bases and J lost 12; bases outside the gene matches: 13. The source is a woman in her fifties or sixties with multiple sclerosis. This rearrangement joins TRBV5-1 to TRBJ2-1, with 8 bases aligning to TRBD1. The sequencing sample was made of PBMCs. The CDR3, as DNA: TGCGCCAGCAGGGAGGGCCCGGACAGGGTTACGCAGTTCTTC. Translated: CASREGPDRVTQFF.